A single T cell receptor beta chain is shown here with its context. It was with random hexamers that about 0.45 to 1 ug RNA was reverse transcribed. By means of immunoSEQ multiplex PCR, TCR beta CDR3 spanning 54 Vbeta and 13 Jbeta underwent amplification. TCRdb called the immunoSEQ multiplex PCR reads again in MiXCR, with one record for every CDR3 protein. The table shows 200,000 to 250,000 distinct CDR3 sequences, with about 94% occurring only once. Germline V CDR1 and CDR2: SGHRS, YFSETQ. V gave up 1 base and J gave up 0 bases, with 11 bases separating them. CDR3 size: 16 residues. Patients with Susac syndrome met the recently defined diagnostic criteria for definite or probable disease. Negative magnetic isolation gave CD8+ and CD4+ cells; FACS enriched CD8+ TEMRA. These data are taken from a study of CD8 T cells in Susac syndrome.

The clonotype originates from a human donor with Susac syndrome. The V gene is TRBV5-1, the J gene TRBJ2-1; a weak D match, TRBD2 (6 bases). The source material was CD4+ T cells from PBMCs. CDR3 bases: TGCGCCAGCAGCTTGTTTAGCGGATCCTCCTACAATGAGCAGTTCTTC. Translation: CASSLFSGSSYNEQFF.